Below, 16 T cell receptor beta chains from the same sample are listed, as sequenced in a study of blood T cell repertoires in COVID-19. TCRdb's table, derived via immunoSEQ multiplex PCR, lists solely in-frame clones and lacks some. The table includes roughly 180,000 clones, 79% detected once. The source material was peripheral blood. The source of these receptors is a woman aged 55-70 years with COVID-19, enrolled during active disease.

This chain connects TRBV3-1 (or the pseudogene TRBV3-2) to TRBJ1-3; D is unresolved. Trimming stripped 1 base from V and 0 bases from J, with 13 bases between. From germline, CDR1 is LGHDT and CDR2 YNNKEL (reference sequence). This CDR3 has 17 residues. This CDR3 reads CASSQGVYPGSGNTIYF. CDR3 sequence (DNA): TGTGCCAGCAGCCAAGGGGTCTACCCAGGCTCTGGAAACACCATATATTTT.

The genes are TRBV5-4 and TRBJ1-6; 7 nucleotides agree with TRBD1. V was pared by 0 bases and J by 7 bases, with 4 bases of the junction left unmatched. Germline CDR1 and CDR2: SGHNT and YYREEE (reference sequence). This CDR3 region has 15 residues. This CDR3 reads CASSLARGPNSPLHF. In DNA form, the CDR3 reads TGTGCCAGCAGCTTGGCGAGGGGGCCCAATTCACCCCTCCACTTT.

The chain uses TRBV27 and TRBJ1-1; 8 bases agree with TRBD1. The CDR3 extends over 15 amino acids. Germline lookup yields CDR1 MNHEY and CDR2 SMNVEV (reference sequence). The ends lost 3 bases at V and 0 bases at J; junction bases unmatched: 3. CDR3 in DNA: TGTGCCAGCAGTTTGTTACAGGGGGTGAACACTGAAGCTTTCTTT. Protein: CASSLLQGVNTEAFF.

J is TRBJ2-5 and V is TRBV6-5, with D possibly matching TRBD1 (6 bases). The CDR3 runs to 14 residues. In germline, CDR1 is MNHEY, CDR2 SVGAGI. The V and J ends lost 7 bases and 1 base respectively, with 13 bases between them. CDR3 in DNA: TGTGCCAGCACCAACAGGGCTCGCCAAGAGACCCAGTACTTC. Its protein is CASTNRARQETQYF.

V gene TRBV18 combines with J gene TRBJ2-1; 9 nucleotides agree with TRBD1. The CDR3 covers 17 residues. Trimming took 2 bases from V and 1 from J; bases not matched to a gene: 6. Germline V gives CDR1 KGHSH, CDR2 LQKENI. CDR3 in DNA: TGTGCCAGCTCACCAAAAGAAGGACAGGGGTCCTACAATGAGCAGTTCTTC. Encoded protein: CASSPKEGQGSYNEQFF.

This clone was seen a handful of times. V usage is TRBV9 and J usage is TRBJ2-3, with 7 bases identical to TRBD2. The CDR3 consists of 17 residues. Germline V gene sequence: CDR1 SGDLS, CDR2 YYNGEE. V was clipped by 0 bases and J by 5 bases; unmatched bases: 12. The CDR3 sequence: CASSVGPGLAARDTQYF. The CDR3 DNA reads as TGTGCCAGCAGCGTAGGGCCGGGGCTAGCGGCCCGAGATACGCAGTATTTT.

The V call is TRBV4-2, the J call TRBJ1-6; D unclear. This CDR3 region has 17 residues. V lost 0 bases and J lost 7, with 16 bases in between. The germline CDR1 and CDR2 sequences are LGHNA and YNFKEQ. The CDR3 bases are TGTGCCAGCAGCCAAGAGTATTTTCCGGAGAAAAATTCACCCCTCCACTTT. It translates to CASSQEYFPEKNSPLHF.

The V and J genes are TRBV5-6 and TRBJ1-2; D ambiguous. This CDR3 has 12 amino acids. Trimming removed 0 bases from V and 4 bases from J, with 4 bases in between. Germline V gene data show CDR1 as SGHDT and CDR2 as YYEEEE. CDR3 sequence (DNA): TGTGCCAGCAGCTTGGACGGCTATGGCTACACCTTC. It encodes CASSLDGYGYTF.

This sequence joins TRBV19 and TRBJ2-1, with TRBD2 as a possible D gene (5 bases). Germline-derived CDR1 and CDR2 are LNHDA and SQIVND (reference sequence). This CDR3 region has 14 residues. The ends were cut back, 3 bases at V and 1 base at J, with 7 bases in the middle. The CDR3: CASSMRLSYNEQFF. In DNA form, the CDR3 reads TGTGCCAGTAGTATGAGACTATCCTACAATGAGCAGTTCTTC. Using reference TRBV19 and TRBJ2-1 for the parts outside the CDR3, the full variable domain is DGGITQSPKYLFRKEGQNVTLSCEQNLNHDAMYWYRQDPGQGLRLIYYSQIVNDFQKGDIAEGYSVSREKKESFPLTVTSAQKNPTAFYLCASSMRLSYNEQFFGPGTRLTVL.

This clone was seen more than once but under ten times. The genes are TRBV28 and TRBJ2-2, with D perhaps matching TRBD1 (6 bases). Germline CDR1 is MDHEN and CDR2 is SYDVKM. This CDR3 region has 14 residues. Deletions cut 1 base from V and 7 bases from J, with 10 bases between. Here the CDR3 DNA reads TGTGCCAGCAGTTTATTCCAGGGGATCGGGGAGCTGTTTTTT. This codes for CASSLFQGIGELFF.

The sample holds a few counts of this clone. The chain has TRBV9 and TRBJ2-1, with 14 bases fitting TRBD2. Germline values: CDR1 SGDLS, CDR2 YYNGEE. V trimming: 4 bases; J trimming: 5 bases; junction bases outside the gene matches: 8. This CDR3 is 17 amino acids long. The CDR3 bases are TGTGCCAGCAGCAAGACTAGCGGGAGGGCCGGGGACAATGAGCAGTTCTTC. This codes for CASSKTSGRAGDNEQFF. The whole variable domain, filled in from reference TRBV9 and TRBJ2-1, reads DSGVTQTPKHLITATGQRVTLRCSPRSGDLSVYWYQQSLDQGLQFLIQYYNGEERAKGNILERFSAQQFPDLHSELNLSSLELGDSALYFCASSKTSGRAGDNEQFFGPGTRLTVL.

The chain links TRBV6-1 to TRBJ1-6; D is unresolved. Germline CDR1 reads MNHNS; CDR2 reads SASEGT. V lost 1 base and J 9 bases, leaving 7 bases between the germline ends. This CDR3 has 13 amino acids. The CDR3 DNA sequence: TGTGCCAGCAGTGAAGGTCCCGGTTCACCCCTCCACTTT. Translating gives CASSEGPGSPLHF.

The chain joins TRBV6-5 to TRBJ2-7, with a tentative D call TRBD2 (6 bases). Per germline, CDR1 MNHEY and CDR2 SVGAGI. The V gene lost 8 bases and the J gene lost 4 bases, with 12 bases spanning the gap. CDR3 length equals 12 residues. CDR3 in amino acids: CASAKTRYEQYV. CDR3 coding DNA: TGTGCCAGCGCCAAGACTAGGTACGAGCAGTACGTC.

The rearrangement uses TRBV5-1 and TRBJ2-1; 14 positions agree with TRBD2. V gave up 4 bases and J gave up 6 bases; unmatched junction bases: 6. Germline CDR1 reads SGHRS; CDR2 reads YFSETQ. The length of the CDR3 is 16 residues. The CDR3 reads CASSLLTSGRANEQFF. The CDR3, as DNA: TGCGCCAGCAGCCTTTTGACTAGCGGGAGGGCCAATGAGCAGTTCTTC.

CDR3: CASSLDGRSNTEAFF. CDR3 in DNA: TGCGCCAGCAGCTTGGATGGCAGATCGAACACTGAAGCTTTCTTT. The rearrangement links TRBV5-1 to TRBJ1-1; unclear D gene. This CDR3 is 15 amino acids long. CDR1 is SGHRS and CDR2 is YFSETQ in the germline V gene. V lost 0 bases and J 1 base, leaving 10 bases between the germline ends.

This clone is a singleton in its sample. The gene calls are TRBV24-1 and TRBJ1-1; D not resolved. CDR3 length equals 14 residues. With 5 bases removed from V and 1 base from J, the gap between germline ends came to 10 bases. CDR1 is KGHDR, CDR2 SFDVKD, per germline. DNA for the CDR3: TGTGCCACCAGTGGTGCGGGAGAGAACACTGAAGCTTTCTTT. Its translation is CATSGAGENTEAFF.